Listed below are T cell receptor beta chains from one sample, sequenced in a study of identical twins. Via MiXCR, TCRdb re-called the 5' RACE reads, giving one row per CDR3 protein. The table lists some 440,000 distinct CDR3 sequences, roughly 26% of them singletons, with approximately 2.9% in the top ten. Another study also made use of these data, one on T cells expressing NK-cell markers.

Sample: CD4+ T cells sorted from blood. The source is a young woman in good health. CDR3s include the opening cysteine and the closing phenylalanine or tryptophan. A D gene is named only where the DNA matches it firmly. The size field is filled for only some rows; it gives once, few, many or a size class.

CDR3 protein	CDR3 DNA	clone size	J gene	D gene	V gene
CATSREAAPLFYEQFF	TGTGCCACCAGCAGAGAAGCGGCTCCCCTATTTTATGAGCAGTTCTTC	NA	TRBJ2-1	NA	TRBV15
CASGGQGSRNEQFF	TGTGCCAGCGGAGGACAGGGGTCTCGGAATGAGCAGTTCTTC	few	TRBJ2-1	TRBD1	TRBV5-5
CASQAASSYNEQFF	TGTGCCAGCCAAGCGGCAAGCTCCTACAATGAGCAGTTCTTC	NA	TRBJ2-1	NA	TRBV6-1
CASSFGDYYGYTF	TGTGCCAGCAGCTTCGGGGACTACTATGGCTACACCTTC	few	TRBJ1-2	NA	TRBV7-2
CASSQYGYEQYF	TGTGCCAGCAGCCAATATGGGTACGAGCAGTACTTC	NA	TRBJ2-7	NA	TRBV14
CASSPAGGTEAFF	TGTGCCAGCTCACCGGCAGGGGGGACTGAAGCTTTCTTT	NA	TRBJ1-1	TRBD1	TRBV18
CSARLAGGRGRNEQFF	TGCAGTGCTAGATTAGCGGGAGGCCGGGGTCGAAATGAGCAGTTCTTC	few	TRBJ2-1	TRBD2	TRBV20-1
CASNGGTGRVTEAFF	TGTGCCAGCAACGGGGGGACAGGTCGGGTCACTGAAGCTTTCTTT	few	TRBJ1-1	TRBD1	TRBV3-1
CSVVTRNTGELFF	TGCAGCGTCGTTACTAGGAACACCGGGGAGCTGTTTTTT	few	TRBJ2-2	NA	TRBV29-1
CASSPAGDRGEKLFF	TGTGCCAGCAGCCCGGCCGGGGACCGGGGAGAGAAACTGTTTTTT	few	TRBJ1-4	NA	TRBV7-6
CSARRGMRAQQYF	TGCAGTGCTAGGCGGGGGATGAGGGCACAGCAGTACTTC	NA	TRBJ2-7	TRBD2	TRBV20-1
CAVQDRGTGELFF	TGTGCCGTCCAGGACAGGGGCACCGGGGAGCTGTTTTTT	NA	TRBJ2-2	TRBD1	TRBV10-3
CASSYAGGSLSNQPQHF	TGTGCCAGCAGTTACGCGGGGGGCAGCCTTAGCAATCAGCCCCAGCATTTT	many	TRBJ1-5	NA	TRBV6-5
CASSRVSRGSTGELFF	TGTGCCAGCAGCCGTGTCTCCAGAGGTAGCACCGGGGAGCTGTTTTTT	NA	TRBJ2-2	NA	TRBV14
CASSPSAGSGELETQYF	TGTGCCAGCTCACCATCGGCGGGTAGCGGGGAATTGGAGACCCAGTACTTC	NA	TRBJ2-5	TRBD2	TRBV18
CASSPYVSGTQYF	TGTGCCAGCAGTCCCTACGTATCCGGTACGCAGTATTTT	NA	TRBJ2-3	NA	TRBV12-3/TRBV12-4
CSARKTSWSYNEQFF	TGCAGTGCTCGAAAGACTAGCTGGTCCTACAATGAGCAGTTCTTC	NA	TRBJ2-1	TRBD2	TRBV20-1